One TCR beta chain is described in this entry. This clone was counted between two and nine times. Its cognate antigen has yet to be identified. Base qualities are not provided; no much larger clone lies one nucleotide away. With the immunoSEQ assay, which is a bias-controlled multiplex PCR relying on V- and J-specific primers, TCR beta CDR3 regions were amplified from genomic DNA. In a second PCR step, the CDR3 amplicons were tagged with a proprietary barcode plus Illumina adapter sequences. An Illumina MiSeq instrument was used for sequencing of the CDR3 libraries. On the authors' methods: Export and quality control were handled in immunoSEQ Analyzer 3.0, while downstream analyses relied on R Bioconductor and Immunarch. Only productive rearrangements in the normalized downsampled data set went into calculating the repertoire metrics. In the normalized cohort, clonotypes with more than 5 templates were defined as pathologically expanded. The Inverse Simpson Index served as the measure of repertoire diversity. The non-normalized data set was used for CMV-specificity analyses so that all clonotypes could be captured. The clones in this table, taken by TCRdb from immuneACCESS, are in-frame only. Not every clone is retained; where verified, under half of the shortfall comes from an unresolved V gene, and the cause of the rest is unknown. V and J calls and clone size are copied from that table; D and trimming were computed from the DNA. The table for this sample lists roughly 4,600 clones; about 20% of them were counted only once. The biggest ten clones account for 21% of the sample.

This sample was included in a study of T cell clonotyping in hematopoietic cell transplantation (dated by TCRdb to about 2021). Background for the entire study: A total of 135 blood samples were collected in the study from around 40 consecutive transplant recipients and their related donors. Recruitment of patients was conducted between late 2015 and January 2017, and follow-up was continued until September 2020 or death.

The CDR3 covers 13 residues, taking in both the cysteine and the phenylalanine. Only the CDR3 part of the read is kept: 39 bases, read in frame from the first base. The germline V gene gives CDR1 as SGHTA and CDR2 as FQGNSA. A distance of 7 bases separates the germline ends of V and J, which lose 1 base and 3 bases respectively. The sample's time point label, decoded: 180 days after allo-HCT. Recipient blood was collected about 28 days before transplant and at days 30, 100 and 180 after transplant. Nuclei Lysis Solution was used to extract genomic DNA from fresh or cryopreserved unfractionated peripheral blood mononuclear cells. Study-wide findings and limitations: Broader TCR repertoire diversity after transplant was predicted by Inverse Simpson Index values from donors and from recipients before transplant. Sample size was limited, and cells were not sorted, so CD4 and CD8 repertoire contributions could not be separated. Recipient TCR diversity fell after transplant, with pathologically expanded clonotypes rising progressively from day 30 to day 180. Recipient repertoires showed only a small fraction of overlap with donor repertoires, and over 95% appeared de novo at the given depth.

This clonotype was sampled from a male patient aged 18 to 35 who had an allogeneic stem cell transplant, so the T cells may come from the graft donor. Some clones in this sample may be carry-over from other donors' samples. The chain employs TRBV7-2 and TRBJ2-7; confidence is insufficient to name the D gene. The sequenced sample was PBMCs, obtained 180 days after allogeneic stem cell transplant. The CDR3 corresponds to CASSLGRLYEQYF. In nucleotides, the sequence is TGTGCCAGCAGCTTAGGACGACTCTACGAGCAGTACTTC.